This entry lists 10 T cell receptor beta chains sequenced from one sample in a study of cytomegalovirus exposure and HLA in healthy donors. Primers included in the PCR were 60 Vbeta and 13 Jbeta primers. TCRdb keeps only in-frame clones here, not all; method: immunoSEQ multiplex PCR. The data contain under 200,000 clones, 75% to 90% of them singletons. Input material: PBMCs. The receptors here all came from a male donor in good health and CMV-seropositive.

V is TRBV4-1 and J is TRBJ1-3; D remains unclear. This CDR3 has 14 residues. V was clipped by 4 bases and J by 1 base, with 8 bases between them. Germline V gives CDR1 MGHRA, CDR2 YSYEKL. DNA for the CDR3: TGCGCCAGCAGCCCTATCAGGTCTGGAAACACCATATATTTT. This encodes CASSPIRSGNTIYF.

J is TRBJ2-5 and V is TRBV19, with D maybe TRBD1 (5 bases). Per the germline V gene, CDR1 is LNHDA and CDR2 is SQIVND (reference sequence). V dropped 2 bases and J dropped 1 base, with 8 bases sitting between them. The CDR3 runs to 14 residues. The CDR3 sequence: CASSIRRGQETQYF. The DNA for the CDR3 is TGTGCCAGTAGTATACGTAGGGGCCAAGAGACCCAGTACTTC.

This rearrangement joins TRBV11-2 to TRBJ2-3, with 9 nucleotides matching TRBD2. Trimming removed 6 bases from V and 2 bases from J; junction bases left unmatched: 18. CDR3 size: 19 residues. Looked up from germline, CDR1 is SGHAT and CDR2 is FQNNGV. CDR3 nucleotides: TGTGCCAGCAGGCCCACAGCGGGAGGTAGGGCCACGGCCACAGATACGCAGTATTTT. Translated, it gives CASRPTAGGRATATDTQYF.

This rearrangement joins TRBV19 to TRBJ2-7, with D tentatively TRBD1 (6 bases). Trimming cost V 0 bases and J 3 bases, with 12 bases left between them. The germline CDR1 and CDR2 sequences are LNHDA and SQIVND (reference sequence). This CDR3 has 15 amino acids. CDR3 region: CASSIDLTGYYEQYF. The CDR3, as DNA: TGTGCCAGTAGTATAGATCTGACAGGATACTACGAGCAGTACTTC.

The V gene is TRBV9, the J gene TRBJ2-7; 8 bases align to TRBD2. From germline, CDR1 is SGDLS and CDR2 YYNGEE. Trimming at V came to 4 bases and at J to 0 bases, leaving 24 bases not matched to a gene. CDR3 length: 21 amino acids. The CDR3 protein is CASSTAGVYLRGSPSSYEQYF. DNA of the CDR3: TGTGCCAGCAGCACAGCGGGAGTGTATCTTCGTGGATCCCCGAGCTCCTACGAGCAGTACTTC.

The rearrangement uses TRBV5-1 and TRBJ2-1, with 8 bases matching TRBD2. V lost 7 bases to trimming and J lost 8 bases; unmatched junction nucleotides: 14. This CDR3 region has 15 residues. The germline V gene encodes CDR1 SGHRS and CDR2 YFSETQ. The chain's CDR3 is CASRSGTRGADEQFF. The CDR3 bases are TGCGCCAGCCGATCCGGGACTAGAGGAGCGGATGAGCAGTTCTTC.

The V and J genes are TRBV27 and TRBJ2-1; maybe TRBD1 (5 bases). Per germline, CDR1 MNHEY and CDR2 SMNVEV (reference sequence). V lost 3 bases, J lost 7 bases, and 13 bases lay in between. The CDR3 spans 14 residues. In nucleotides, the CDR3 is TGTGCCAGCAGTTTGAATCCGACAGTTAATGAGCAGTTCTTC. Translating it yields CASSLNPTVNEQFF.

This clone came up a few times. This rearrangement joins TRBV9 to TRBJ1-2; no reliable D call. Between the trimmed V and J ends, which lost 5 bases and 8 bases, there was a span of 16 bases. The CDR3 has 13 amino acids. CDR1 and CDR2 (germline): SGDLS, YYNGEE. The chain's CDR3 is CASSAPTFGGYTF. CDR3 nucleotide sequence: TGTGCCAGCAGTGCCCCGACATTTGGCGGCTACACCTTC.

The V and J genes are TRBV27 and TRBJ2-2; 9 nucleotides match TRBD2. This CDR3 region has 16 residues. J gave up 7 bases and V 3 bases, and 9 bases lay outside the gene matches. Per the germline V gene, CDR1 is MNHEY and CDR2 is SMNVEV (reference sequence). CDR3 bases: TGTGCCAGCAGTTTCCGCGGGAGGGCTCAGGTCGGGGAGCTGTTTTTT. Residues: CASSFRGRAQVGELFF.

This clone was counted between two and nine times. The chain's CDR3 is CASSDAGYGYTF. As DNA, the CDR3 is TGTGCCAGCAGTGACGCAGGGTATGGCTACACCTTC. The V gene is TRBV2, the J gene TRBJ1-2; D perhaps matches TRBD1 (5 bases). V was shortened by 3 bases and J by 5 bases, with 7 bases between the two germline ends. The CDR3 has 12 amino acids. Germline assignment: CDR1 SNHLY and CDR2 FYNNEI.